The clone carrying this T cell receptor (beta chain) has more than one count but fewer than ten. Per the original data handling: Reference gene primer amplification gave nucleated cell count estimates. Only in-frame clones appear in the TCRdb table, and some are missing; sequencing was by immunoSEQ multiplex PCR. Clonal size and the V and J genes are those of that table, whereas D and trimming came from the DNA. The sample lists about 180,000 clones, approximately 87% occurring once. The data stem from a study of blood T cell repertoires in COVID-19. Germline-derived CDR1 and CDR2 are SEHNR and FQNEAQ (reference sequence). The CDR3 length is 14 residues. J was trimmed by 11 bases and V by 1 base; bases with no gene match: 8.

The receptor was derived from a woman in her 70s with COVID-19, enrolled during active disease. The sample taken for sequencing was peripheral blood. The V call is TRBV7-9, the J call TRBJ2-1, with 7 nucleotides matching TRBD2. The CDR3 here is CASSLGGDYPKQFF. The CDR3, as DNA: TGTGCCAGCAGCTTAGGGGGGGACTACCCGAAGCAGTTCTTC.